A single sample gave rise to the 31 T cell receptor beta chains below, sequenced in a study of blood T cell repertoires in COVID-19. The repertoire was sequenced with immunoSEQ multiplex PCR; TCRdb's copy has only in-frame clones and lacks some. The data show about 170,000 clones, with approximately 90% seen just once and 0.53% held by the top ten. The sequencing input was peripheral blood. The receptors here all came from a man aged 50 to 59 with acute or convalescent COVID-19.

This clone has a single count. CDR3 DNA: TGTGCCAGCAGCCAGATGCTAGCGGACAACGCCTACGAGCAGTACTTC. Protein sequence: CASSQMLADNAYEQYF. The genes are TRBV4-2 and TRBJ2-7; 7 bases are shared with TRBD2. The CDR3 spans 16 residues. V shed 3 bases and J 2 bases; nucleotides not matched to a gene: 10. Per germline, CDR1 LGHNA and CDR2 YNFKEQ.

The J gene is TRBJ2-5, the V gene TRBV5-1; 8 positions match TRBD1. V gave up 4 bases and J gave up 5 bases; unmatched junction bases: 13. There are 16 residues in the CDR3. The germline CDR1 and CDR2 sequences are SGHRS and YFSETQ. CDR3: CASSTGVQGAGETQYF. For the CDR3, the DNA is TGCGCCAGCAGCACTGGGGTGCAGGGGGCCGGGGAGACCCAGTACTTC.

CDR3 loop: CASSEVLASGGSHRGTQYF. CDR3 DNA sequence: TGTGCCAGCAGTGAAGTTTTGGCTAGCGGGGGTTCCCACAGAGGTACGCAGTATTTT. The rearrangement uses TRBV2 and TRBJ2-3; 10 positions agree with TRBD2. V lost 1 base, J lost 8 bases, and 18 bases stayed unmatched. This CDR3 spans 19 amino acids. The germline gives CDR1 SNHLY, CDR2 FYNNEI.

The gene calls are TRBV5-6 and TRBJ1-1; no definite D call. This CDR3 has 12 amino acids. Trimming left V 7 bases short and J 3 bases short, with 10 bases between. CDR1 SGHDT and CDR2 YYEEEE come from the germline V gene. As DNA, the CDR3 is TGTGCCAGCTCGTCTCCGTACACTGAAGCTTTCTTT. Its translation: CASSSPYTEAFF.

The chain uses TRBV19 and TRBJ1-5; D gene ambiguous. Trimming took off 8 bases at V and 2 bases at J, with 4 bases between the two ends. In germline, CDR1 is LNHDA, CDR2 SQIVND (reference sequence). The CDR3 spans 11 residues. The CDR3 nucleotides are TGTGCCAGTTCAGGCAATCAGCCCCAGCATTTT. This gives the protein CASSGNQPQHF.

This chain uses TRBV7-2 with TRBJ2-7; 12 nucleotides align to TRBD2. The CDR3 runs to 16 residues. Germline CDR1 is SGHTA and CDR2 is FQGNSA. The trim removed 4 bases at V and 2 bases at J, leaving 6 bases unmatched. CDR3 sequence reads: CASSYGLAGLPYEQYF. The CDR3 DNA sequence: TGTGCCAGCAGCTACGGACTAGCGGGACTCCCCTACGAGCAGTACTTC.

This chain connects TRBV4-2 to TRBJ2-6, with D perhaps matching TRBD1 (6 bases). Germline values: CDR1 LGHNA, CDR2 YNFKEQ. The CDR3 runs 18 residues. The V end was cut by 4 bases, the J end by 0 bases, with 16 bases between. CDR3: CASSPTGQGFSGANVLTF. In DNA, the CDR3 is TGTGCCAGCAGCCCGACGGGACAAGGATTCTCTGGGGCCAACGTCCTGACTTTC.

The chain is built from TRBV3-1 (or the pseudogene TRBV3-2) and TRBJ2-1; D is perhaps TRBD1 (5 bases). V dropped 4 bases and J dropped 8 bases, with 12 bases sitting between them. Germline V gene data show CDR1 as LGHDT and CDR2 as YNNKEL (reference sequence). CDR3 length: 13 amino acids. The CDR3 here is CASSPVGRDEQFF. CDR3 bases: TGTGCCAGCAGCCCAGTTGGCAGGGATGAGCAGTTCTTC.

This clone was observed once. J is TRBJ2-1 and V is TRBV19; TRBD1 matches at 10 bases. Germline V gene data show CDR1 as LNHDA and CDR2 as SQIVND (reference sequence). V lost 6 bases, J lost 5 bases, and 7 bases stayed unmatched. The CDR3 has 15 amino acids. CDR3 region: CASRGDRGWDNEQFF. As DNA, the CDR3 is TGTGCCAGTAGGGGGGACAGGGGATGGGACAATGAGCAGTTCTTC.

This chain joins TRBV24-1 and TRBJ1-1; D gene unclear. Germline CDR1 reads KGHDR; CDR2 reads SFDVKD. V was pared by 3 bases and J by 3 bases, with 19 bases between. CDR3 length: 17 amino acids. CDR3 sequence (DNA): TGTGCCACCAGTGATCCCGGGAGTGGGGTGTTGGACACTGAAGCTTTCTTT. It translates to CATSDPGSGVLDTEAFF.

V usage is TRBV7-8 and J usage is TRBJ1-2; 11 positions match TRBD1. With 5 bases clipped from V and 4 bases from J, the junction kept 6 bases outside the gene matches. Germline-derived CDR1 and CDR2 are SGHVS and FQNEAQ. The CDR3 length is 15 residues. This CDR3 reads CASSADRGLGYGYTF. The CDR3 DNA reads TGTGCCAGCAGCGCGGACAGGGGGCTTGGCTATGGCTACACCTTC.

The rearrangement uses TRBV3-1 (or the pseudogene TRBV3-2) and TRBJ1-6; 10 positions agree with TRBD1. This CDR3 contains 22 residues. From germline, CDR1 is LGHDT and CDR2 YNNKEL (reference sequence). V was pared by 0 bases and J by 3 bases, with 17 bases of the junction left unmatched. Written as DNA, the CDR3 is TGTGCCAGCAGCCAAGATTGTGGAGTGGGACAGGGGTTATATAACTATAATTCACCCCTCCACTTT. As protein: CASSQDCGVGQGLYNYNSPLHF.

This CDR3 reads CASSKTDGGHEQYV. DNA for the CDR3: TGCGCCAGCAGTAAGACGGACGGAGGCCACGAGCAGTACGTC. This chain links TRBV5-1 with TRBJ2-7; maybe TRBD2 (5 bases). Germline V gives CDR1 SGHRS, CDR2 YFSETQ. This CDR3 region has 14 residues. Trimming took 5 bases from V and 5 from J, leaving 17 bases between them.

This chain connects TRBV4-3 to TRBJ1-1; no definite D call. The CDR3 has 13 amino acids. Trimming took off 1 base at V and 1 base at J, with 4 bases between the two ends. The germline gives CDR1 LGHNA, CDR2 YSLEER. CDR3 coding DNA: TGCGCCAGCAGCCAAGGGAGGAACACTGAAGCTTTCTTT. Amino acid sequence: CASSQGRNTEAFF.

V and J are TRBV5-1 and TRBJ1-2, with D possibly being TRBD1 (6 bases). This CDR3 is 17 amino acids long. V was shortened by 4 bases and J by 0 bases, with 19 bases between the two germline ends. Germline assignment: CDR1 SGHRS and CDR2 YFSETQ. The DNA of the CDR3 is TGCGCCAGCAGCCTGGAACCGGGACACCGCACTAACTATGGCTACACCTTC. The encoded protein is CASSLEPGHRTNYGYTF.

J is TRBJ1-4 and V is TRBV5-1; TRBD1 agrees at 9 bases. V was clipped by 3 bases and J by 8 bases; unmatched bases: 5. The germline gives CDR1 SGHRS, CDR2 YFSETQ. The CDR3 extends over 14 amino acids. CDR3 DNA: TGCGCCAGCAGCTCGGGGACAGGGAGGGAAAAACTGTTTTTT. It translates to CASSSGTGREKLFF.

V usage is TRBV7-2 and J usage is TRBJ1-6, with 7 bases fitting TRBD1. CDR1 is SGHTA and CDR2 is FQGNSA in the germline V gene. CDR3 size: 13 residues. V trimming: 7 bases; J trimming: 9 bases; junction bases outside the gene matches: 6. Here the CDR3 DNA reads TGTGCCAGCAAGCAGGGGGGCACTTCACCCCTCCACTTT. This sequence encodes CASKQGGTSPLHF.

The V call is TRBV27, the J call TRBJ2-7, with 9 bases fitting TRBD1. With V trimmed by 5 bases and J by 7 bases, 6 bases remained unmatched. The CDR3 spans 13 residues. CDR1 MNHEY and CDR2 SMNVEV come from the germline V gene (reference sequence). The CDR3 loop reads CASSPGTGSEQYF. DNA for the CDR3: TGTGCCAGCAGTCCTGGGACAGGGTCTGAGCAGTACTTC.

The chain joins TRBV21-1 to TRBJ2-7; the table assigns TRBD1, which was not confirmed against the DNA. TRBV21-1 is given as a pseudogene. This CDR3 has 18 residues. CDR3 sequence: CASSTQSTRQGSSYEQYV. For the CDR3, the DNA is TGTGCCAGCAGCACTCAAAGCACCAGACAGGGTAGCTCCTACGAGCAGTACGTC.

The chain links TRBV12-3 or TRBV12-4 to TRBJ1-6, with D uncertain. V was pared by 3 bases and J by 13 bases, with 13 bases between. The CDR3 is 13 amino acids. The CDR3 loop reads CASSFRQVMPLHF. CDR3 coding DNA: TGTGCCAGCAGTTTCAGGCAGGTGATGCCCCTCCACTTT.

The count of this clone is one. As DNA, the CDR3 is TGCAGCGTGGGCTCTGAGGCCGTCACCGGGGAGCTGTTTTTT. The encoded protein is CSVGSEAVTGELFF. This rearrangement joins TRBV29-1 to TRBJ2-2, with unresolved D. Germline CDR1 reads SQVTM; CDR2 reads ANQGSEA. Trimming left V 6 bases short and J 4 bases short, with 15 bases between. There are 14 residues in the CDR3.

This clone has just one count. This sequence joins TRBV7-9 and TRBJ2-3, with 14 bases identical to TRBD2. Trimming at V came to 5 bases and at J to 3 bases, leaving 4 bases not matched to a gene. Germline V gene lookup returns CDR1 SEHNR and CDR2 FQNEAQ (reference sequence). The CDR3 has 16 residues. The CDR3 DNA sequence: TGTGCCAGCAGCAAGGGACTAGCGGGAGCAACAGATACGCAGTATTTT. Residues: CASSKGLAGATDTQYF.

This chain connects TRBV27 to TRBJ1-6, with 11 bases fitting TRBD1. Germline V gene data show CDR1 as MNHEY and CDR2 as SMNVEV (reference sequence). The CDR3 contains 17 residues. V trimming: 2 bases; J trimming: 7 bases; junction bases outside the gene matches: 7. The CDR3 region has the DNA TGTGCCAGCAGTTTAATGTGGGGACAGGGGGGAAATTCACCCCTCCACTTT. Amino acid sequence: CASSLMWGQGGNSPLHF.

In its sample, this clone was seen once. The V call is TRBV9, the J call TRBJ1-4; the match to TRBD1 covers 10 bases. With 3 bases clipped from V and 6 bases from J, the junction kept 5 bases outside the gene matches. There are 15 residues in the CDR3. The germline gives CDR1 SGDLS, CDR2 YYNGEE. Here the CDR3 DNA reads TGTGCCAGCAGCGCAGCGGGGACAGGGGATGAAAAACTGTTTTTT. Its translation is CASSAAGTGDEKLFF.

This chain connects TRBV19 to TRBJ1-3; D gene ambiguous. This CDR3 spans 15 amino acids. With 4 bases removed from V and 0 bases from J, the gap between germline ends came to 10 bases. Germline V gives CDR1 LNHDA, CDR2 SQIVND (reference sequence). This CDR3 reads CASSTPGISGNTIYF. As DNA, the CDR3 is TGTGCCAGTAGTACCCCCGGTATCTCTGGAAACACCATATATTTT.

J is TRBJ1-5 and V is TRBV7-8; a weak D match, TRBD1 (5 bases). Trimming took off 6 bases at V and 4 bases at J, with 16 bases between the two ends. The CDR3 extends over 15 amino acids. Germline V gene lookup returns CDR1 SGHVS and CDR2 FQNEAQ. CDR3 coding DNA: TGTGCCAGCAGTCAGGGACTTCTCGCAAATCAGCCCCAGCATTTT. Protein product: CASSQGLLANQPQHF.

The gene calls are TRBV5-1 and TRBJ1-3; D is possibly TRBD1 (5 bases). There are 14 residues in the CDR3. Trimming cost V 0 bases and J 7 bases, with 11 bases left between them. CDR1 and CDR2 (germline): SGHRS, YFSETQ. This CDR3 is CASSLGQLQNTIYF. The CDR3 region has the DNA TGCGCCAGCAGCTTGGGACAGTTGCAGAACACCATATATTTT.

The chain recombines TRBV7-9 with TRBJ2-1, with 7 bases matching TRBD2. Germline-derived CDR1 and CDR2 are SEHNR and FQNEAQ (reference sequence). The CDR3 has 15 amino acids. With 2 bases clipped from V and 5 bases from J, the junction kept 6 bases outside the gene matches. The CDR3 loop reads CASSLSPAGDNEQFF. The DNA of the CDR3 is TGTGCCAGCAGCTTATCGCCCGCGGGGGACAATGAGCAGTTCTTC.

J is TRBJ2-1 and V is TRBV27; TRBD2 matches at 9 bases. Unmatched junction bases numbered 7, after V lost 4 bases and J lost 6 bases. Germline CDR1 MNHEY, CDR2 SMNVEV (reference sequence). The CDR3 contains 15 residues. CDR3 DNA: TGTGCCAGCAGTTCCACTAGCGGGCATGGCAATGAGCAGTTCTTC. Translation gives CASSSTSGHGNEQFF.

V usage is TRBV5-1 and J usage is TRBJ1-2; 7 positions match TRBD1. This CDR3 region has 17 residues. The V and J ends lost 4 bases and 7 bases, in that order; junction bases with no gene match: 19. The V gene's germline CDR1 is SGHRS and CDR2 YFSETQ. The CDR3 bases are TGCGCCAGCAGCCCCTCGGGAGGGGGCGTTTATTCTAGTGGCTACACCTTC. Its translation: CASSPSGGGVYSSGYTF.

This clone is a singleton in its sample. V is TRBV9 and J is TRBJ2-7, with 10 bases matching TRBD1. This CDR3 contains 15 residues. Germline V gene lookup returns CDR1 SGDLS and CDR2 YYNGEE. V gave up 0 bases and J gave up 6 bases; unmatched junction bases: 6. The CDR3 spells CASSVVGTGVREQYF. As DNA, the CDR3 is TGTGCCAGCAGCGTAGTTGGGACAGGGGTTCGCGAGCAGTACTTC.